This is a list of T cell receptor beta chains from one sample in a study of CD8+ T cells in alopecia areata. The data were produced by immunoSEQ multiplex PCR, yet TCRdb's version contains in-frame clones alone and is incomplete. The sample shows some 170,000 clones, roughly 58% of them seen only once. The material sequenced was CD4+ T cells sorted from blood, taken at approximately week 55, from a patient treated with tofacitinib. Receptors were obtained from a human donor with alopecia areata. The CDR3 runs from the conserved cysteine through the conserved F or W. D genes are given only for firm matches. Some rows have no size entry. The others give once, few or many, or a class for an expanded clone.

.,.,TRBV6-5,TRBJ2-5,CASSGRGPVSQYF,TGTGCCAGCTCGGGACGGGGGCCGGTGTCCCAGTACTTC
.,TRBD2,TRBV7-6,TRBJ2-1,CASSLGRTSGSYNEQFF,TGTGCCAGCAGCTTAGGTCGGACTAGCGGTTCCTACAATGAGCAGTTCTTC
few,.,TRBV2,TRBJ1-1,CASTQGENTEAFF,TGTGCCAGCACCCAGGGCGAAAACACTGAAGCTTTCTTT
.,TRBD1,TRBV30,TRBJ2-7,CAWSSTTGGQYEQYF,TGTGCCTGGAGTAGTACGACAGGGGGCCAATACGAGCAGTACTTC
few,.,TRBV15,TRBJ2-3,CATRLQGNTQYF,TGTGCCACCCGACTACAGGGAAATACGCAGTATTTT
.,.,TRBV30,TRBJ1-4,CAWTWGPNEKLFF,TGTGCCTGGACGTGGGGACCTAATGAAAAACTGTTTTTT
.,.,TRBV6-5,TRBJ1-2,CASSSGSDGYTF,TGTGCCAGCAGTTCGGGGTCGGATGGCTACACCTTC
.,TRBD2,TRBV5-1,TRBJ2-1,CASSLQSGGTYNEQFF,TGCGCCAGCAGCTTGCAGAGCGGGGGGACCTACAATGAGCAGTTCTTC
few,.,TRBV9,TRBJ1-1,CASSVGRNTEAFF,TGTGCCAGCAGCGTTGGAAGGAACACTGAAGCTTTCTTT
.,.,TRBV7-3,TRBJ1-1,CASSLGRNTEAFF,TGTGCCAGCAGCTTAGGCAGGAACACTGAAGCTTTCTTT
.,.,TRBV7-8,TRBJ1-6,CASSLRDWNSPLHF,TGTGCCAGCAGCTTAAGGGATTGGAATTCACCCCTCCACTTT
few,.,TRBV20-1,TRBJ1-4,CSAAPYEKLFF,TGCAGTGCCGCCCCATATGAAAAACTGTTTTTT
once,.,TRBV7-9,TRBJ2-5,CASSLALGQETQYF,TGTGCCAGCAGCTTAGCGCTGGGACAAGAGACCCAGTACTTC
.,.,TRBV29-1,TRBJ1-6,CSVEDGVGSPLHF,TGCAGCGTTGAAGATGGGGTAGGCTCACCCCTCCACTTT
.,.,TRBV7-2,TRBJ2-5,CASSLAGHVTETQYF,TGTGCCAGCAGCTTAGCAGGCCACGTCACGGAGACCCAGTACTTC
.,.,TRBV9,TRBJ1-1,CASSGGQSMNTEAFF,TGTGCCAGCAGTGGTGGGCAGTCCATGAACACTGAAGCTTTCTTT
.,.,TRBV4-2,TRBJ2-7,CASSQGQDLPSEQYF,TGTGCCAGCAGCCAAGGGCAGGATCTTCCCTCCGAGCAGTACTTC
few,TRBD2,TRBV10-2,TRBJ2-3,CASRASLAGTDTQYF,TGCGCCAGCAGGGCTTCACTAGCGGGCACAGATACGCAGTATTTT
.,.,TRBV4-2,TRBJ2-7,CASSQEEGPYEQYF,TGTGCCAGCAGCCAAGAGGAGGGACCCTACGAGCAGTACTTC
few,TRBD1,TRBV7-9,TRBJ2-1,CASSRVLLTTHRGAMQFF,TGTGCCAGCAGCCGAGTCCTACTCACAACCCACAGGGGGGCTATGCAGTTCTTC
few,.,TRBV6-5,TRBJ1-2,CASGDVPNYGYTF,TGTGCCAGCGGGGACGTACCTAACTATGGCTACACCTTC
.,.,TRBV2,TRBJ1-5,CASSPNSNQPQHF,TGTGCCAGCAGTCCCAATAGCAATCAGCCCCAGCATTTT
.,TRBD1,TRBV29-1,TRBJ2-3,CSVEGGTGTSTDTQYF,TGCAGCGTTGAAGGTGGGACAGGGACTTCCACAGATACGCAGTATTTT
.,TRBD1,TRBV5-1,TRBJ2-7,CASMPGQTSYEQYF,TGCGCCAGCATGCCGGGACAGACATCCTACGAGCAGTACTTC
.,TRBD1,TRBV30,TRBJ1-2,CAWSAQGGNYGYTF,TGTGCCTGGAGTGCCCAGGGGGGTAACTATGGCTACACCTTC
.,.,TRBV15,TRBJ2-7,CATSLDPPYEQYF,TGTGCCACCAGCCTGGACCCCCCCTACGAGCAGTACTTC
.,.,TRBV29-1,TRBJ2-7,CSVALRHGTYEQYF,TGCAGCGTTGCTCTCAGGCACGGGACCTACGAGCAGTACTTC
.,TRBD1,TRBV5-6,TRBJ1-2,CASSSDRLGYTF,TGTGCCAGCAGCTCGGACAGGTTAGGCTACACCTTC
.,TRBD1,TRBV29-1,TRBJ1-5,CSVAGTGVNQPQHF,TGCAGCGTGGCTGGGACAGGCGTCAATCAGCCCCAGCATTTT
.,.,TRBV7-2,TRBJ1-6,CASSSPGGWNSPLHF,TGTGCCAGCAGCTCACCTGGGGGTTGGAATTCACCCCTCCACTTT
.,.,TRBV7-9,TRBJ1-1,CASSSFASTEAFF,TGTGCCAGCAGCTCCTTCGCAAGCACTGAAGCTTTCTTT
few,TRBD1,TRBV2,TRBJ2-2,CASRQGANTGELFF,TGTGCCAGCAGACAGGGGGCGAACACCGGGGAGCTGTTTTTT
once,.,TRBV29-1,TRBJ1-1,CSVDRPGLGNTEAFF,TGCAGCGTTGATAGGCCAGGACTGGGAAACACTGAAGCTTTCTTT
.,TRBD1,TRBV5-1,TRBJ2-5,CASSFTGGYQETQYF,TGCGCCAGCAGCTTCACAGGGGGTTACCAAGAGACCCAGTACTTC
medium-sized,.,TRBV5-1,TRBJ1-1,CASSLGQDTEAFF,TGCGCCAGCAGCTTGGGTCAAGACACTGAAGCTTTCTTT
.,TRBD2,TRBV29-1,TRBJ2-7,CSVVFPGLNYEQYF,TGCAGCGTTGTTTTCCCGGGACTAAACTACGAGCAGTACTTC
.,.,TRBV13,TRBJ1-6,CASSLVGSPLHF,TGTGCCAGCAGCTTAGTAGGGTCACCCCTCCACTTT
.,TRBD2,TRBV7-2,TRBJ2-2,CASSAREGLVNTGELFF,TGTGCCAGCAGCGCCCGAGAGGGACTAGTGAACACCGGGGAGCTGTTTTTT
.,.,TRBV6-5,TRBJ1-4,CASSYSTGQGSEKLFF,TGTGCCAGCAGTTACTCGACTGGGCAGGGGAGTGAAAAACTGTTTTTT
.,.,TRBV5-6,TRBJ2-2,CASSSFSGELFF,TGTGCCAGCAGCTCCTTTTCCGGGGAGCTGTTTTTT
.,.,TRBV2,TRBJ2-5,CASGLDGSQETQYF,TGTGCCAGCGGGTTGGACGGCAGCCAAGAGACCCAGTACTTC
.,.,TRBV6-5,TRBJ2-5,CASSYRQYAWTQYF,TGTGCCAGCAGTTACCGTCAGTACGCGTGGACCCAGTACTTC
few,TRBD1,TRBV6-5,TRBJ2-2,CASRKDRGISGELFF,TGTGCCAGCAGGAAGGACAGGGGGATTTCCGGGGAGCTGTTTTTT
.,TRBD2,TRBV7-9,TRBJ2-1,CASSLTSGGAGEQFF,TGTGCCAGCAGCCTAACTAGCGGGGGGGCCGGTGAGCAGTTCTTC
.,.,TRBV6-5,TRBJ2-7,CASRRTVRGSYEQYF,TGTGCCAGCAGACGGACGGTGAGGGGCTCCTACGAGCAGTACTTC
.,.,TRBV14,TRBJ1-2,CASSQGTARWLDF,TGTGCCAGCAGCCAAGGGACAGCAAGATGGCTAGACTTC
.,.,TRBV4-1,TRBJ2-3,CASSKVFTDTQYF,TGCGCCAGCAGCAAGGTTTTCACAGATACGCAGTATTTT
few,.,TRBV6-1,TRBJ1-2,CASSEETRSYGYTF,TGTGCCAGCAGTGAAGAGACAAGAAGCTATGGCTACACCTTC
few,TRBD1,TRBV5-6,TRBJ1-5,CAKSRGPSNQPQHF,TGTGCCAAGAGCAGGGGGCCGAGCAATCAGCCCCAGCATTTT
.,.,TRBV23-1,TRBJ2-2,CARWAQDRIRFGTGELFF,TGCGCCAGATGGGCCCAGGACAGAATACGCTTCGGCACCGGGGAGCTGTTTTTT